The subject of this entry is one TCR beta chain. Repertoires were generated with immunoSEQ multiplex PCR, while TCRdb's copy carries only in-frame clones and drops some. Of approximately 120,000 clones listed, 92% are singletons. This sample is drawn from a study of siplizumab effects on memory and regulatory T cells. Germline assignment: CDR1 SGHTA and CDR2 FQGTGA. CDR3 length: 19 residues. The V and J ends lost 5 bases and 5 bases, in that order; junction bases with no gene match: 13. This clonotype was sampled from a human donor in good health. J is TRBJ2-1 and V is TRBV7-3, with 15 bases aligning to TRBD2. Source material: Tregs sorted from blood. Here the CDR3 reads CASSPFGTSGRWVHNEQFF. CDR3 DNA: TGTGCCAGCAGCCCTTTTGGGACTAGCGGGAGGTGGGTCCACAATGAGCAGTTCTTC.